This T cell receptor beta chain was retrieved from a study of shared clonotypes between healthy human individuals. This CDR3 has 16 residues. Germline V gene sequence: CDR1 SGHTA, CDR2 FQGNSA. Trimming at V came to 1 base and at J to 2 bases, leaving 3 bases not matched to a gene. About this clone: What it binds is not known.

Profiling relied on immunoSEQ multiplex PCR, and the TCRdb table lists in-frame clones only, not all of them. The profile shows about 1.1 million clones, about 72% of them singletons. Findings and caveats of the study: When compared with the clonotypes that were shared by all four sorted-subset donors, the non-shared clonotypes turned out to have lower generation probabilities.

The receptor's source is a young man in good health. Some clones in this sample may be carry-over from other donors' samples. The chain recombines TRBV7-2 with TRBJ1-4, with TRBD1 matching 8 bases. Sequenced material: memory CD4+ T cells from PBMCs. Subset: CD45RA-negative fraction. The CDR3 DNA sequence: TGTGCCAGCAGCTTAGGGACAGGGTACACTAATGAAAAACTGTTTTTT. Translated, it gives CASSLGTGYTNEKLFF. The variable domain in full, with the rest retrieved from reference TRBV7-2 and TRBJ1-4, is GAGVSQSPSNKVTEKGKDVELRCDPISGHTALYWYRQSLGQGLEFLIYFQGNSAPDKSGLPSDRFSAERTGGSVSTLTIQRTQQEDSAVYLCASSLGTGYTNEKLFFGSGTQLSVL.